This TCR beta chain was documented in a study of blood T cells in healthy people across ages. Study-wide background: About one barcoded TCR beta cDNA was captured per two T cells.

CDR3 size: 14 residues. Germline V gene sequence: CDR1 MNHNY, CDR2 SVGAGI (reference sequence). PCR was performed a second time for roughly 7 to 12 cycles using a sample-barcoded 5' primer and a J-beta primer mix. A 12-random-nucleotide template-switch adaptor tagged each cDNA molecule. TCRdb used MiXCR to reprocess the 5' RACE reads, holding one entry per CDR3 protein. Of 580,000 or so distinct CDR3 sequences detected, roughly 48% appear once; the ten largest clones hold approximately 25%. This clonotype was observed a handful of times. This clone may be a read error of a much larger clone one base away.

The sequencing sample was made of blood. The clonotype originates from a man aged 80 or over in good health. The chain is built from TRBV6-6 and TRBJ2-5; D unresolved. The chain's CDR3 is CASSDSIEYETQYF. DNA of the CDR3: TGTGCCAGCAGTGACTCGATAGAGTACGAGACCCAGTACTTC.